These 17 T cell receptor beta chains came from one sample sequenced in a study of shared clonotypes between healthy human individuals. The assay was immunoSEQ multiplex PCR, and TCRdb's table has in-frame clones only and misses some. The table has over 700,000 clones, 72% seen once. Sequencing was performed on memory CD4+ T cells sorted from blood. The subset denotes: CD45RA-negative fraction. These receptors all come from a woman aged 25 to 39 in good health.

The rearrangement joins TRBV6-6 to TRBJ1-4, with D hard to call. The V end lost 5 bases, the J end lost 8 bases, and 15 bases lay between the germline ends. The CDR3 sequence is 14 residues long. Per the germline V gene, CDR1 is MNHNY and CDR2 is SVGAGI (reference sequence). CDR3 DNA: TGTGCCAGCAGTGCCCAAGGGAGAAACGAAAAACTGTTTTTT. Translated, it gives CASSAQGRNEKLFF.

The count of this clone is one. This sequence joins TRBV7-7 and TRBJ2-5; no clear D gene. The CDR3 has 14 residues. Germline V gives CDR1 SSHAT, CDR2 FNYEAQ (reference sequence). The germline V and J ends were trimmed by 5 bases and 5 bases, with 15 bases remaining between them. CDR3 in DNA: TGTGCCAGCAGCGTGACACCCAGTAGCGAGACCCAGTACTTC. Its translation is CASSVTPSSETQYF.

The V gene is TRBV23-1, the J gene TRBJ1-5, with 7 bases lining up with TRBD1. TRBV23-1 belongs to the ORF category, with a function that is uncertain. J was trimmed by 2 bases and V by 2 bases; bases with no gene match: 9. This CDR3 has 17 residues. CDR3 sequence reads: CASSQREGAPGNQPQHF. CDR3 sequence (DNA): TGCGCCAGCAGTCAAAGGGAGGGGGCGCCGGGCAATCAGCCCCAGCATTTT.

The chain combines TRBV11-3 with TRBJ2-4; D is ambiguous. This CDR3 region has 18 residues. V lost 0 bases to trimming and J lost 2 bases, with 17 bases between them. Germline-derived CDR1 and CDR2 are SGHNT and YENEEA. DNA of the CDR3: TGTGCCAGCAGCTTAGAAGATACTATCCAGTTTCCCAAAAACATTCAGTACTTC. Translation: CASSLEDTIQFPKNIQYF.

This rearrangement joins TRBV6-1 to TRBJ2-1; 7 bases are shared with TRBD1. Germline CDR1 reads MNHNS; CDR2 reads SASEGT. The CDR3 is 14 residues long. J was trimmed by 13 bases and V by 6 bases; bases with no gene match: 15. CDR3 in amino acids: CASSEPGQTEIQFF. Here the CDR3 DNA reads TGTGCCAGCAGCGAGCCGGGACAGACTGAAATACAGTTCTTC.

The chain couples TRBV10-3 to TRBJ2-5; D uncertain. The ends were cut back, 3 bases at V and 2 bases at J, with 10 bases in the middle. Germline CDR1 and CDR2: ENHRY and SYGVKD. This CDR3 has 14 residues. The CDR3 region has the DNA TGTGCCATCAGTGAATTTGACGGACAAGAGACCCAGTACTTC. This codes for CAISEFDGQETQYF.

This clone has ten or more counts. V is TRBV10-3 and J is TRBJ2-2; 7 bases are shared with TRBD2. The germline V gene has CDR1 ENHRY and CDR2 SYGVKD. Trimming took 7 bases from V and 1 from J; bases not matched to a gene: 3. The CDR3 spans 14 residues. The CDR3 DNA is TGTGCCATCATGTCTAGCGGGAACACCGGGGAGCTGTTTTTT. It codes for CAIMSSGNTGELFF.

V gene TRBV5-3 combines with J gene TRBJ2-5, with 7 bases that match TRBD2. TRBV5-3 is flagged as an ORF with uncertain function. This CDR3 spans 16 amino acids. The J segment lost 5 bases and the V segment lost 2 bases, leaving 12 bases of the junction unmatched. As DNA, the CDR3 is TGTGCCAGAAGCTTACCGATCCGGGAGGTTTTGGAGACCCAGTACTTC. Translated, it gives CARSLPIREVLETQYF.

This chain uses TRBV11-2 with TRBJ2-7; 9 bases align to TRBD1. Germline V gene data show CDR1 as SGHAT and CDR2 as FQNNGV. Trimming at V came to 5 bases and at J to 3 bases, leaving 8 bases not matched to a gene. This CDR3 comprises 15 residues. In DNA, the CDR3 is TGTGCCAGCAGCGTACAGGGGGCAAGAATCTACGAGCAGTACTTC. Protein: CASSVQGARIYEQYF.

The chain couples TRBV7-8 to TRBJ2-5, with TRBD2 identical over 7 bases. The tail of the sequence fits TRBJ2-7 better, so the J call may be wrong. This CDR3 contains 15 residues. CDR1 SGHVS and CDR2 FQNEAQ come from the germline V gene. The DNA of the CDR3 is TGTGCCAGCAGCGCCAGCGGGGCAATCTCCTACGAGCAGTACTTC. Translating it yields CASSASGAISYEQYF.

The rearrangement joins TRBV21-1 to TRBJ1-5. TRBV21-1 is described as a pseudogene. This CDR3 has 15 amino acids. The DNA for the CDR3 is TGTGCCAGCAGCTTCTCCCGGGACTTCCTATCGCCCCAGCATTTT. Protein: CASSFSRDFLSPQHF.

The chain combines TRBV29-1 with TRBJ2-7, with a tentative D call TRBD1 (5 bases). Trimming stripped 5 bases from V and 3 bases from J, with 8 bases between. Germline assignment: CDR1 SQVTM and CDR2 ANQGSEA. The length of the CDR3 is 11 residues. This CDR3 is CSVQTVYEQYF. The CDR3 nucleotides are TGCAGCGTTCAGACAGTCTACGAGCAGTACTTC.

This sequence joins TRBV19 and TRBJ2-5; TRBD1 aligns across 10 bases. Germline trimming cut 1 base from V and 5 bases from J; bases unmatched to any gene: 4. The CDR3 length is 15 residues. Germline-derived CDR1 and CDR2 are LNHDA and SQIVND (reference sequence). Here the CDR3 reads CASSIGQGASETQYF. CDR3 coding DNA: TGTGCCAGTAGTATAGGACAGGGGGCTTCGGAGACCCAGTACTTC.

V and J are TRBV18 and TRBJ2-7; 9 positions agree with TRBD1. The V and J ends lost 3 bases and 1 base, in that order; junction bases with no gene match: 4. CDR3 length: 15 amino acids. CDR1 is KGHSH, CDR2 LQKENI, per germline. CDR3 loop: CASSPWDRASYEQYF. The DNA of the CDR3 is TGTGCCAGCTCACCCTGGGACAGGGCATCCTACGAGCAGTACTTC.

The CDR3 loop is CASTPGQGSYEQYF. CDR3 nucleotides: TGCGCCAGCACACCGGGACAGGGCTCCTACGAGCAGTACTTC. J is TRBJ2-7 and V is TRBV4-1; the match to TRBD1 covers 9 bases. The junction had 4 bases not matched to a gene; V was cut back by 7 bases and J by 0 bases. This CDR3 is built from 14 residues. CDR1 is MGHRA, CDR2 YSYEKL, per germline.

This chain uses TRBV9 with TRBJ1-2; possibly TRBD1 for D (6 bases). Germline CDR1 reads SGDLS; CDR2 reads YYNGEE. V lost 5 bases and J lost 8, with 10 bases in between. The CDR3 has 11 amino acids. CDR3 bases: TGTGCCAGCAGAGATACAGGGGGCTACACCTTC. It encodes CASRDTGGYTF.

The chain carries TRBV7-9 and TRBJ1-2; D is undetermined. There are 11 residues in the CDR3. The germline gives CDR1 SEHNR, CDR2 FQNEAQ (reference sequence). V gave up 1 base and J gave up 7 bases, with 4 bases separating them. The CDR3 spells CASSLVSGYTF. The CDR3 DNA reads TGTGCCAGCAGCTTAGTATCTGGCTACACCTTC.